The 17 T cell receptor beta chains listed next were all sequenced from one sample in a study of blood T cell repertoires in COVID-19. Repertoires were generated with immunoSEQ multiplex PCR, while TCRdb's copy carries only in-frame clones and drops some. The table includes 250,000 to 300,000 clones, approximately 85% detected once. Sequencing input: PBMCs or T cells enriched from blood (not recorded which). The receptors here all came from a woman between 50 and 59 years old who had recovered from COVID-19.

The chain has TRBV19 and TRBJ2-1, with a possible D match to TRBD2 (5 bases). The CDR3 totals 13 residues. CDR1 LNHDA and CDR2 SQIVND come from the germline V gene (reference sequence). Deletions cut 4 bases from V and 7 bases from J, with 11 bases between. The CDR3 sequence: CASSNGVLNEQFF. CDR3 DNA sequence: TGTGCCAGTAGTAACGGGGTCTTAAATGAGCAGTTCTTC.

The chain couples TRBV2 to TRBJ2-2, with 12 bases that match TRBD1. After removal of 4 bases from V and 6 bases from J, the junction contained 3 bases not matched to a gene. This CDR3 region has 15 residues. Germline V gives CDR1 SNHLY, CDR2 FYNNEI. CDR3 amino acids: CASSAGTGGPGELFF. The CDR3 region has the DNA TGTGCCAGCAGTGCCGGGACAGGGGGCCCCGGGGAGCTGTTTTTT.

J is TRBJ2-2 and V is TRBV29-1, with D possibly being TRBD1 (6 bases). Trimming took 2 bases from V and 2 from J, leaving 12 bases between them. The germline gives CDR1 SQVTM, CDR2 ANQGSEA. The CDR3 consists of 15 residues. CDR3 loop: CSVERGRGNTGELFF. CDR3 coding DNA: TGCAGCGTTGAACGAGGCAGGGGTAACACCGGGGAGCTGTTTTTT.

The V and J genes are TRBV4-2 and TRBJ2-7, with 13 bases aligning to TRBD2. This CDR3 comprises 17 residues. CDR1 LGHNA and CDR2 YNFKEQ come from the germline V gene. The ends lost 3 bases at V and 0 bases at J; junction bases unmatched: 5. The DNA for the CDR3 is TGTGCCAGCAGCCACGGACTAGCGGGAGAATTCTCCTACGAGCAGTACTTC. It is translated as CASSHGLAGEFSYEQYF.

The chain recombines TRBV7-9 with TRBJ1-3; 8 nucleotides match TRBD1. The CDR3 is 14 residues long. The germline V gene encodes CDR1 SEHNR and CDR2 FQNEAQ (reference sequence). With V trimmed by 4 bases and J by 4 bases, 3 bases remained unmatched. CDR3 protein: CASSSGQGGNTIYF. The CDR3 nucleotides read TGTGCCAGCAGCTCCGGACAGGGAGGAAACACCATATATTTT.

The chain's CDR3 is CASSPSLGGYNEQFF. CDR3 nucleotide sequence: TGTGCCAGCTCACCAAGCCTAGGGGGCTACAATGAGCAGTTCTTC. The chain carries TRBV18 and TRBJ2-1; D possibly corresponds to TRBD1 (6 bases). This CDR3 comprises 15 residues. Germline V gene lookup returns CDR1 KGHSH and CDR2 LQKENI. Deletions cut 2 bases from V and 3 bases from J, with 11 bases between.

The genes are TRBV5-1 and TRBJ1-5, with TRBD1 matching 7 bases. V lost 0 bases to trimming and J lost 6 bases; unmatched junction nucleotides: 6. CDR3 length: 15 amino acids. In germline, CDR1 is SGHRS, CDR2 YFSETQ. CDR3 loop: CASSLGGDSSQPQHF. The CDR3, as DNA: TGCGCCAGCAGCTTGGGGGGGGACAGTTCTCAGCCCCAGCATTTT.

This chain joins TRBV2 and TRBJ2-7; the match to TRBD2 covers 13 bases. CDR3 length: 14 amino acids. Germline CDR1 and CDR2: SNHLY and FYNNEI. Unmatched junction bases numbered 3, after V lost 4 bases and J lost 6 bases. In DNA form, the CDR3 reads TGTGCCAGCAGTGGGGGACTAGCGGGAACCGAGCAGTACTTC. This codes for CASSGGLAGTEQYF.

The chain combines TRBV19 with TRBJ1-2; 7 bases are shared with TRBD1. The CDR3 sequence is 17 residues long. CDR1 and CDR2 (germline): LNHDA, SQIVND (reference sequence). With 0 bases clipped from V and 1 base from J, the junction kept 8 bases outside the gene matches. CDR3 DNA sequence: TGTGCCAGTAGTATAGATGGGGGGACAGCCCTTAACTATGGCTACACCTTC. Translated, it gives CASSIDGGTALNYGYTF. The variable domain in full, completed from reference TRBV19 and TRBJ1-2, reads DGGITQSPKYLFRKEGQNVTLSCEQNLNHDAMYWYRQDPGQGLRLIYYSQIVNDFQKGDIAEGYSVSREKKESFPLTVTSAQKNPTAFYLCASSIDGGTALNYGYTFGSGTRLTVV.

This rearrangement joins TRBV9 to TRBJ2-7, with 14 bases aligning to TRBD2. The germline V gene encodes CDR1 SGDLS and CDR2 YYNGEE. The CDR3 is made up of 17 amino acids. J gave up 4 bases and V 3 bases, and 9 bases lay outside the gene matches. CDR3 region: CASSGGTSGRGYYEQYF. The CDR3, as DNA: TGTGCCAGCAGCGGGGGGACTAGCGGGAGAGGGTATTACGAGCAGTACTTC. Combining the CDR3 with reference TRBV9 and TRBJ2-7 gives the whole variable domain DSGVTQTPKHLITATGQRVTLRCSPRSGDLSVYWYQQSLDQGLQFLIQYYNGEERAKGNILERFSAQQFPDLHSELNLSSLELGDSALYFCASSGGTSGRGYYEQYFGPGTRLTVT.

The rearrangement uses TRBV30 and TRBJ1-1; D perhaps matches TRBD1 (6 bases). The germline V gene encodes CDR1 GTSNPN and CDR2 SVGIG (reference sequence). The CDR3 contains 14 residues. Between the trimmed V and J ends, which lost 1 base and 4 bases, there was a span of 13 bases. In DNA form, the CDR3 reads TGTGCCTGGAGTGGACAGTGGGGGCGCACTGAAGCTTTCTTT. Translation gives CAWSGQWGRTEAFF. The whole variable domain, filled in from reference TRBV30 and TRBJ1-1, reads SQTIHQWPATLVQPVGSPLSLECTVEGTSNPNLYWYRQAAGRGLQLLFYSVGIGQISSEVPQNLSASRPQDRQFILSSKKLLLSDSGFYLCAWSGQWGRTEAFFGQGTRLTVV.

This sequence joins TRBV3-1 (or the pseudogene TRBV3-2) and TRBJ2-1; 9 bases map to TRBD2. Germline V gene sequence: CDR1 LGHDT, CDR2 YNNKEL (reference sequence). Trimming took 1 base from V and 4 from J; bases not matched to a gene: 8. This CDR3 has 17 residues. CDR3 coding DNA: TGTGCCAGCAGCCAAGGTTCGGGACTAGCTGGGTACAATGAGCAGTTCTTC. Its translation: CASSQGSGLAGYNEQFF.

CDR3 sequence: CSALFTGIGYTF. The CDR3 nucleotides are TGCAGCGCCCTTTTCACAGGGATCGGCTACACCTTC. The genes are TRBV29-1 and TRBJ1-2; possible D gene TRBD1, 6 bases. The germline V and J ends were trimmed by 7 bases and 8 bases, with 17 bases remaining between them. The CDR3 length is 12 residues. Germline CDR1 is SQVTM and CDR2 is ANQGSEA. Looking up the rest from reference TRBV29-1 and TRBJ1-2 gives the full variable domain: SAVISQKPSRDICQRGTSLTIQCQVDSQVTMMFWYRQQPGQSLTLIATANQGSEATYESGFVIDKFPISRPNLTFSTLTVSNMSPEDSSIYLCSALFTGIGYTFGSGTRLTVV.

V is TRBV2 and J is TRBJ2-7, with D perhaps matching TRBD1 (6 bases). Trimming cost V 4 bases and J 5 bases, with 12 bases left between them. The CDR3 is 13 amino acids. Germline assignment: CDR1 SNHLY and CDR2 FYNNEI. The CDR3 here is CASSGYRADEQYF. In DNA, the CDR3 is TGTGCCAGCAGTGGGTACAGGGCCGACGAGCAGTACTTC. Full variable domain (remainder filled in from reference TRBV2 and TRBJ2-7): EPEVTQTPSHQVTQMGQEVILRCVPISNHLYFYWYRQILGQKVEFLVSFYNNEISEKSEIFDDQFSVERPDGSNFTLKIRSTKLEDSAMYFCASSGYRADEQYFGPGTRLTVT.

The chain employs TRBV7-8 and TRBJ2-2, with 15 positions matching TRBD2. Germline V gives CDR1 SGHVS, CDR2 FQNEAQ. The length of the CDR3 is 17 residues. V lost 5 bases and J lost 5; bases outside the gene matches: 6. The CDR3: CASSLGLAGGRTGELFF. The CDR3 nucleotides are TGTGCCAGCAGCCTCGGACTAGCGGGAGGGAGGACCGGGGAGCTGTTTTTT.

The chain couples TRBV3-1 (or the pseudogene TRBV3-2) to TRBJ1-4; no reliable D call. Per the germline V gene, CDR1 is LGHDT and CDR2 is YNNKEL (reference sequence). The V gene lost 2 bases and the J gene lost 8 bases, with 15 bases spanning the gap. The CDR3 loop spans 15 amino acids. The CDR3 spells CASSQQSLKLEKLFF. The CDR3 coding sequence is TGTGCCAGCAGCCAACAAAGCCTTAAGCTGGAAAAACTGTTTTTT.

This chain connects TRBV18 to TRBJ2-7; maybe TRBD1 (6 bases). Germline V gene data show CDR1 as KGHSH and CDR2 as LQKENI. The CDR3 sequence is 14 residues long. Trimming cost V 2 bases and J 3 bases, with 11 bases left between them. CDR3 sequence reads: CASSPGTPHYEQYF. CDR3 DNA: TGTGCCAGCTCACCAGGGACACCCCACTACGAGCAGTACTTC. Filled out from reference TRBV18 and TRBJ2-7, the complete variable domain reads NAGVMQNPRHLVRRRGQEARLRCSPMKGHSHVYWYRQLPEEGLKFMVYLQKENIIDESGMPKERFSAEFPKEGPSILRIQQVVRGDSAAYFCASSPGTPHYEQYFGPGTRLTVT.